The next 2 T cell receptor beta chains were all read from a single sample in a study of shared clonotypes between healthy human individuals. Sequencing was performed with immunoSEQ multiplex PCR; in TCRdb, only in-frame clones are kept and a portion is missing. Here the sample spans a few million clones, less than 95% being singletons. Sequenced material: naive CD4+ T cells from PBMCs. Specified subset: CD45RA+ positively selected. The receptors here all came from a man between 18 and 35 years old in good health. Some clones in this sample may be carry-over from other donors' samples.

This clone was seen a few times. CDR3 in DNA: TGTGCCAGCAGCGTATCAGGGGGCACCGGGCAGCCCCAGCATTTT. The encoded protein is CASSVSGGTGQPQHF. The V gene is TRBV9, the J gene TRBJ1-5; 8 bases agree with TRBD1. Looked up from germline, CDR1 is SGDLS and CDR2 is YYNGEE. CDR3 size: 15 residues. The J segment lost 7 bases and the V segment lost 1 base, leaving 7 bases of the junction unmatched. Combining the CDR3 with reference TRBV9 and TRBJ1-5 gives the whole variable domain DSGVTQTPKHLITATGQRVTLRCSPRSGDLSVYWYQQSLDQGLQFLIQYYNGEERAKGNILERFSAQQFPDLHSELNLSSLELGDSALYFCASSVSGGTGQPQHFGDGTRLSIL.

The chain is built from TRBV27 and TRBJ2-7; D assignment may be TRBD1 or TRBD2 (5 bases each). V lost 0 bases, J lost 5 bases, and 17 bases lay in between. The CDR3 sequence is 16 residues long. Germline CDR1 reads MNHEY; CDR2 reads SMNVEV (reference sequence). The CDR3 bases are TGTGCCAGCAGTTTATCCTCCCGGTGGGGGTCTAACGAGCAGTACTTC. Protein sequence: CASSLSSRWGSNEQYF.